Here is one T cell receptor beta chain with its context. The trim removed 2 bases at V and 10 bases at J, leaving 11 bases unmatched. CDR1 is SGHRS, CDR2 YFSETQ, per germline. The CDR3 loop spans 15 amino acids. These data originate in a study of control samples from healthy donors and cancer patients. The data were produced by immunoSEQ multiplex PCR, yet TCRdb's version contains in-frame clones alone and is incomplete. Among around 110,000 clones listed, about 94% were seen once. This chain links TRBV5-1 with TRBJ1-1; TRBD1 aligns across 10 bases. This clonotype was sampled from a man in his thirties or forties in good health. Sequencing was carried out using blood. CDR3 loop: CASSLKLPRDRGAFF. The DNA for the CDR3 is TGCGCCAGCAGCTTAAAGTTACCCCGGGACAGGGGAGCTTTCTTT.